The 13 T cell receptor beta chains below all came from one sample that was sequenced in a study of PD-L1 blockade in urothelial cancer. Indicated time point: pretreatment peripheral blood. Repertoires were generated with immunoSEQ multiplex PCR, while TCRdb's copy carries only in-frame clones and drops some. The sample records 75,000 to 95,000 clones, about 82% being singletons. Sequencing was performed on PBMCs, taken around atezolizumab (anti-PD-L1) treatment. The receptors here all came from a man aged 40-50 years with urothelial cancer.

This clone was recorded only once. The rearrangement joins TRBV18 to TRBJ2-2; 7 nucleotides line up with TRBD1. CDR1 KGHSH and CDR2 LQKENI come from the germline V gene. The trim removed 6 bases at V and 6 bases at J, leaving 13 bases unmatched. The CDR3 loop spans 16 amino acids. The CDR3 loop is CASSPRDRGIAGELFF. CDR3 nucleotide sequence: TGTGCCAGCTCGCCCCGGGACAGAGGAATTGCCGGGGAGCTGTTTTTT.

Many counts were recorded for this clone. The genes are TRBV9 and TRBJ1-1, with D perhaps matching TRBD1 (6 bases). Looked up from germline, CDR1 is SGDLS and CDR2 is YYNGEE. Deletions cut 4 bases from V and 2 bases from J, with 15 bases between. The CDR3 is made up of 15 amino acids. The CDR3 bases are TGTGCCAGCAGCCCAATTGCGGGGGCTAACACTGAAGCTTTCTTT. Translation: CASSPIAGANTEAFF.

The chain has TRBV5-1 and TRBJ2-6, with a weak D call TRBD1 (6 bases). Germline V gene data show CDR1 as SGHRS and CDR2 as YFSETQ. Trimming stripped 5 bases from V and 4 bases from J, with 13 bases between. The CDR3 is 15 amino acids. The CDR3 region is CASRPTGSGANVLTF. CDR3 in DNA: TGCGCCAGCAGGCCTACAGGGTCCGGGGCCAACGTCCTGACTTTC.

This clone was detected only once. The chain employs TRBV18 and TRBJ2-1, with D hard to call. CDR1 KGHSH and CDR2 LQKENI come from the germline V gene. The V gene lost 3 bases and the J gene lost 4 bases, with 10 bases spanning the gap. This CDR3 contains 14 residues. The CDR3 sequence: CASSPQTTYNEQFF. The CDR3 DNA follows: TGTGCCAGCTCACCGCAGACGACTTACAATGAGCAGTTCTTC. Full variable domain (rest looked up from reference TRBV18 and TRBJ2-1): NAGVMQNPRHLVRRRGQEARLRCSPMKGHSHVYWYRQLPEEGLKFMVYLQKENIIDESGMPKERFSAEFPKEGPSILRIQQVVRGDSAAYFCASSPQTTYNEQFFGPGTRLTVL.

This chain uses TRBV5-1 with TRBJ2-4; tentative D call: TRBD2 (5 bases). Trimming shortened V by 1 base and J by 1 base, and 9 bases separated the two germline ends. The CDR3 runs 15 residues. Germline-derived CDR1 and CDR2 are SGHRS and YFSETQ. In nucleotides, the CDR3 is TGCGCCAGCAGCTTGAGCGGCGAGGCCAAAAACATTCAGTACTTC. It specifies CASSLSGEAKNIQYF. The full variable domain, in which reference TRBV5-1 and TRBJ2-4 provide the parts outside the CDR3, is KAGVTQTPRYLIKTRGQQVTLSCSPISGHRSVSWYQQTPGQGLQFLFEYFSETQRNKGNFPGRFSGRQFSNSRSEMNVSTLELGDSALYLCASSLSGEAKNIQYFGAGTRLSVL.

The chain has TRBV6-1 and TRBJ1-1; the D gene is possibly TRBD1 (6 bases). Germline CDR1 reads MNHNS; CDR2 reads SASEGT. The CDR3 extends over 12 amino acids. The ends were cut back, 8 bases at V and 2 bases at J, with 9 bases in the middle. The CDR3 spells CASRTANTEAFF. CDR3 DNA sequence: TGTGCCAGCCGGACAGCTAACACTGAAGCTTTCTTT.

The chain joins TRBV2 to TRBJ1-5; D unclear. This CDR3 contains 13 residues. Germline CDR1 and CDR2: SNHLY and FYNNEI. Trimming shortened V by 1 base and J by 9 bases, and 10 bases separated the two germline ends. DNA for the CDR3: TGTGCCAGCAGTGAAGTGTTACGGGGGCCCCAGCATTTT. As protein: CASSEVLRGPQHF.

The chain employs TRBV6-1 and TRBJ1-2; 10 bases map to TRBD1. The CDR3 covers 15 residues. In germline, CDR1 is MNHNS, CDR2 SASEGT. The junction had 7 bases not matched to a gene; V was cut back by 5 bases and J by 4 bases. The CDR3 region has the DNA TGTGCCAGCAGTCTAGGGACAGGGGCTATCTATGGCTACACCTTC. Protein product: CASSLGTGAIYGYTF.

This sequence joins TRBV5-1 and TRBJ2-3, with 12 bases that match TRBD2. Germline trimming cut 5 bases from V and 2 bases from J; bases unmatched to any gene: 9. The CDR3 sequence is 17 residues long. The germline CDR1 and CDR2 sequences are SGHRS and YFSETQ. The CDR3 DNA is TGCGCCAGCAGTTACTCCGGGACTAGCGGGTACACAGATACGCAGTATTTT. This encodes CASSYSGTSGYTDTQYF. The full variable domain, in which reference TRBV5-1 and TRBJ2-3 provide the parts outside the CDR3, is KAGVTQTPRYLIKTRGQQVTLSCSPISGHRSVSWYQQTPGQGLQFLFEYFSETQRNKGNFPGRFSGRQFSNSRSEMNVSTLELGDSALYLCASSYSGTSGYTDTQYFGPGTRLTVL.

The sample holds one count of this clone. V and J are TRBV30 and TRBJ2-3, with D maybe TRBD2 (5 bases). This CDR3 is 14 amino acids long. The V gene's germline CDR1 is GTSNPN and CDR2 SVGIG (reference sequence). Trimming stripped 3 bases from V and 4 bases from J, with 14 bases between. The CDR3 sequence is CAWRPAGNADTQYF. CDR3 nucleotide sequence: TGTGCCTGGAGACCAGCCGGGAATGCAGATACGCAGTATTTT.

This chain uses TRBV9 with TRBJ2-4; 14 bases line up with TRBD2. V was pared by 4 bases and J by 9 bases, with 6 bases of the junction left unmatched. CDR1 is SGDLS and CDR2 is YYNGEE in the germline V gene. CDR3 length equals 15 residues. DNA of the CDR3: TGTGCCAGCAGCCCCAGGACTAGCGGGAGGAGCATTCAGTACTTC. Protein sequence: CASSPRTSGRSIQYF. Full variable domain (missing parts from reference TRBV9 and TRBJ2-4): DSGVTQTPKHLITATGQRVTLRCSPRSGDLSVYWYQQSLDQGLQFLIQYYNGEERAKGNILERFSAQQFPDLHSELNLSSLELGDSALYFCASSPRTSGRSIQYFGAGTRLSVL.

J is TRBJ2-5 and V is TRBV6-5; 13 nucleotides line up with TRBD2. CDR1 is MNHEY and CDR2 is SVGAGI in the germline V gene. The CDR3 length is 14 residues. The V segment lost 5 bases and the J segment 7 bases; nucleotides outside the gene matches: 4. CDR3 nucleotide sequence: TGTGCCAGCAGTGGACTAGCGGGAGTCGGGACCCAGTACTTC. This codes for CASSGLAGVGTQYF.

This chain connects TRBV2 to TRBJ1-1, with TRBD1 as a possible D gene (6 bases). The V end was cut by 7 bases, the J end by 2 bases, with 8 bases between. From germline, CDR1 is SNHLY and CDR2 FYNNEI. The CDR3 consists of 12 residues. The CDR3 sequence is CASIRGNTEAFF. The CDR3 nucleotides read TGTGCCAGCATCAGGGGAAACACTGAAGCTTTCTTT.